Listed below are T cell receptor beta chains from one sample, sequenced in a study of memory CD4+ T cells and cytomegalovirus serostatus. Clones were read by immunoSEQ multiplex PCR, and TCRdb kept only the in-frame ones, dropping some. The sample holds some 48,000 clones, just under 80% seen once. Input material: memory CD4+ T cells from blood. The source is an adult in good health and CMV-seronegative. Each CDR3 is given with its conserved first and last residue. The D gene is left open where the match is weak.

D: .; J: TRBJ2-1; V: TRBV11-3; CDR3: CASSPDGTYNEQFF
D: .; J: TRBJ2-3; V: TRBV28; CDR3: CASSPSAHTDTQYF
D: .; J: TRBJ2-6; V: TRBV27; CDR3: CASSLGGWYSGANVLTF
D: .; J: TRBJ2-3; V: TRBV7-6; CDR3: CASSPDRLSTDTQYF
D: .; J: TRBJ1-2; V: TRBV28; CDR3: CASSRSGARGYGYTF
D: TRBD1; J: TRBJ1-1; V: TRBV28; CDR3: CASRPTGVNTEAFF
D: .; J: TRBJ2-4; V: TRBV28; CDR3: CASSPPAGAKNIQYF
D: .; J: TRBJ1-2; V: TRBV2; CDR3: CASTRWGREGYTF
D: .; J: TRBJ1-1; V: TRBV9; CDR3: CASGGDPASVTEAFF
D: .; J: TRBJ1-1; V: TRBV7-8; CDR3: CASSPGGLLQAFF
D: TRBD1; J: TRBJ1-3; V: TRBV5-1; CDR3: CASSREGAVGNTIYF
D: TRBD1; J: TRBJ1-1; V: TRBV6-4; CDR3: CASSDSSRGTEAFF
D: TRBD2; J: TRBJ2-5; V: TRBV2; CDR3: CASSQGAAGGETQYF
D: .; J: TRBJ1-1; V: TRBV7-9; CDR3: CASSPGTQNTEAFF
D: TRBD1; J: TRBJ2-7; V: TRBV6-6; CDR3: CASSRGQGPYEQYF
D: TRBD2; J: TRBJ2-1; V: TRBV11-2; CDR3: CASSPTAGEGFF
D: .; J: TRBJ1-5; V: TRBV5-1; CDR3: CASSIMGNQPQHF
D: TRBD1; J: TRBJ1-1; V: TRBV25-1; CDR3: CASRDRGNTEAFF
D: .; J: TRBJ1-6; V: TRBV2; CDR3: CASSQKAPTLHF
D: TRBD2; J: TRBJ2-7; V: TRBV28; CDR3: CASSPSGTSGYEQYF
D: .; J: TRBJ1-2; V: TRBV6-6; CDR3: CASRMPGTRYGYTF
D: .; J: TRBJ2-5; V: TRBV28; CDR3: CASSRSETQYF
D: .; J: TRBJ1-5; V: TRBV4-1; CDR3: CASSQDPYQPQHF
D: .; J: TRBJ2-1; V: TRBV7-6; CDR3: CASSQSVGASYNEQFF
D: .; J: TRBJ1-1; V: TRBV19; CDR3: CASSRQNTEAFF
D: TRBD1; J: TRBJ1-1; V: TRBV7-9; CDR3: CASSWSGGGTEAFF
D: .; J: TRBJ2-1; V: TRBV4-2; CDR3: CASSQVRTAGHEQFF
D: TRBD1; J: TRBJ2-2; V: TRBV19; CDR3: CASSIDSGTGRTGELFF
D: TRBD1; J: TRBJ1-1; V: TRBV6-6; CDR3: CASRRRDRGDEAFF
D: .; J: TRBJ2-7; V: TRBV27; CDR3: CASRTSESYEQYF
D: .; J: TRBJ2-7; V: TRBV2; CDR3: CASSAYNEQYF
D: TRBD1; J: TRBJ2-5; V: TRBV9; CDR3: CASNPTGFKGETQYF
D: TRBD1; J: TRBJ2-6; V: TRBV27; CDR3: CASSFLNRGISGANVLTF
D: .; J: TRBJ2-3; V: TRBV29-1; CDR3: CSGGTGTDTQYF
D: TRBD1; J: TRBJ2-7; V: TRBV29-1; CDR3: CSARTGMGAEQYF
D: .; J: TRBJ2-5; V: TRBV19; CDR3: CASTGGRKETQYF
D: .; J: TRBJ2-5; V: TRBV9; CDR3: CASSGGLAGTYQETQYF
D: TRBD2; J: TRBJ2-3; V: TRBV6-5; CDR3: CASSSPLAGYTQYF
D: .; J: TRBJ1-2; V: TRBV27; CDR3: CATISVNYGYTF
D: .; J: TRBJ2-7; V: TRBV28; CDR3: CASSFSWVPSSYEQYF
D: .; J: TRBJ1-5; V: TRBV29-1; CDR3: CSVTGTDSNQPQHF
D: TRBD1; J: TRBJ1-2; V: TRBV27; CDR3: CASSLEGTGGGYTF
D: TRBD2; J: TRBJ2-7; V: TRBV6-6; CDR3: CASRTSGYEQYF
D: .; J: TRBJ1-3; V: TRBV5-1; CDR3: CASSLSGQSSGNTIYF
D: TRBD1; J: TRBJ2-7; V: TRBV7-3; CDR3: CASSPDRDREQYF
D: TRBD2; J: TRBJ2-1; V: TRBV9; CDR3: CASSAMPAGDGNEQFF
D: .; J: TRBJ1-1; V: TRBV4-1; CDR3: CASSHHRDTEAFF
D: .; J: TRBJ1-1; V: TRBV10-3; CDR3: CAISGKENTEAFF
D: .; J: TRBJ2-7; V: TRBV28; CDR3: CASSPGPGSGEQYF
D: TRBD2; J: TRBJ2-1; V: TRBV28; CDR3: CASIPRGTSAYNEQFF
D: TRBD1; J: TRBJ1-1; V: TRBV2; CDR3: CASKYRTGGVRDTEAFF
D: .; J: TRBJ1-1; V: TRBV18; CDR3: CASSPTTRGSTEAFF
D: .; J: TRBJ2-3; V: TRBV19; CDR3: CATYRADTQYF
D: .; J: TRBJ2-1; V: TRBV9; CDR3: CASSVGGGRDEQFF
D: TRBD2; J: TRBJ2-6; V: TRBV29-1; CDR3: CSVEGVAGGLSGANVLTF
D: .; J: TRBJ2-7; V: TRBV7-9; CDR3: CASSFTQGKSYEQYF